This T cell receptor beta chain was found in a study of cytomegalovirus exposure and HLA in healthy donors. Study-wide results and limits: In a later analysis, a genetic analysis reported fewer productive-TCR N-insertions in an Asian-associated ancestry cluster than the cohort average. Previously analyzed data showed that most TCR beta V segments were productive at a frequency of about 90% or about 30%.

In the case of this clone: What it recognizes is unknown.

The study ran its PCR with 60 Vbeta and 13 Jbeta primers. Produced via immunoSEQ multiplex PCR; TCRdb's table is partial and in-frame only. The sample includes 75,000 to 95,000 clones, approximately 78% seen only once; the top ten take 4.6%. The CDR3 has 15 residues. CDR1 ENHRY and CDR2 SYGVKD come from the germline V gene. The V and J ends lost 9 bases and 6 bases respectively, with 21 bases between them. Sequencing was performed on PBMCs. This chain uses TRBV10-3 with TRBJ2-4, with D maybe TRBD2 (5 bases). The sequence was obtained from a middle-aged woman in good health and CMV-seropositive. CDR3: CAISPTAGDSNIQYF. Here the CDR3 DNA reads TGTGCCATTTCTCCTACAGCCGGGGATTCAAACATTCAGTACTTC.